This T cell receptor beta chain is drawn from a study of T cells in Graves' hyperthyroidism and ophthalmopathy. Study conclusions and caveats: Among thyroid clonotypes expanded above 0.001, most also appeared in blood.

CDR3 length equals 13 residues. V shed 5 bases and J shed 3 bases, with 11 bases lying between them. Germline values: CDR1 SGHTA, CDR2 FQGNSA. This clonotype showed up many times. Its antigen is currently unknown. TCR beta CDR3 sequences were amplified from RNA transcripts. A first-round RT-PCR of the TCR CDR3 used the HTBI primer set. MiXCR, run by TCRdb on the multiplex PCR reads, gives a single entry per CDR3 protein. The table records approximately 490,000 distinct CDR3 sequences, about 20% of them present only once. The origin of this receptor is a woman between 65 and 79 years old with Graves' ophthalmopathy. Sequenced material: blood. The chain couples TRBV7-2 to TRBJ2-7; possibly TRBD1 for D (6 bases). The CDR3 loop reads CASSRDRHYEQYF. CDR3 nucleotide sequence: TGTGCCAGCAGCCGTGACAGGCACTACGAGCAGTACTTC.